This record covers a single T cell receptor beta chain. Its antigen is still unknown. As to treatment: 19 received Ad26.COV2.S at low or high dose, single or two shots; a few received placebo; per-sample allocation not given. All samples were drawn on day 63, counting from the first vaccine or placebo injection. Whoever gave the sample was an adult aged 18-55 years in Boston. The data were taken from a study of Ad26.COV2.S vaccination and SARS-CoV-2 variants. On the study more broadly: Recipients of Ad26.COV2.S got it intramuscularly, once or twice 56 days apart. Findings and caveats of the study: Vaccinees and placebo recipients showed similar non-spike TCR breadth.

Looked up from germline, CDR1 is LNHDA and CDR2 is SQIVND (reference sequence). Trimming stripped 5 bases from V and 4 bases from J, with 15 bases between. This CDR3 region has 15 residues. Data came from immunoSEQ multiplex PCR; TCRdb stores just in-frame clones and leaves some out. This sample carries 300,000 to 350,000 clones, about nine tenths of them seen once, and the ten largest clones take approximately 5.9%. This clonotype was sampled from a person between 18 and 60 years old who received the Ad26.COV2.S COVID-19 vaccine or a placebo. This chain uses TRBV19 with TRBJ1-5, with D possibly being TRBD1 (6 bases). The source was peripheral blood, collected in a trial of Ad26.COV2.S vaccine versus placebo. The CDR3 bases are TGTGCCAGTAGTCCTGGGACAACCTTAAATCAGCCCCAGCATTTT. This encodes CASSPGTTLNQPQHF. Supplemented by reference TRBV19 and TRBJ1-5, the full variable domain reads DGGITQSPKYLFRKEGQNVTLSCEQNLNHDAMYWYRQDPGQGLRLIYYSQIVNDFQKGDIAEGYSVSREKKESFPLTVTSAQKNPTAFYLCASSPGTTLNQPQHFGDGTRLSIL.